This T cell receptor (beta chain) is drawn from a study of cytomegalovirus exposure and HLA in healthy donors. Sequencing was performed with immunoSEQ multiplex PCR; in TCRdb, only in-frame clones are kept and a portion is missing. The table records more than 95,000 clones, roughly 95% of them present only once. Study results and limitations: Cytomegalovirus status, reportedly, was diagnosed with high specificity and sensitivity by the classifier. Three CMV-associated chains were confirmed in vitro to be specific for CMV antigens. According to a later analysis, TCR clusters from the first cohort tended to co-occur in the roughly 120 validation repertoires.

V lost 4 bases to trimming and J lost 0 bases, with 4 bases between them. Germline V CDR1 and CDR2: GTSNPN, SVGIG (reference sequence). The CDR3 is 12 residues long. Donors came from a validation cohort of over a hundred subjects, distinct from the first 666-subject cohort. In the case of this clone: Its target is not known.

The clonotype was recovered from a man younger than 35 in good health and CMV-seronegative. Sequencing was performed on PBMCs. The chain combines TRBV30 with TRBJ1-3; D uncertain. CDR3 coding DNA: TGTGCCTGGACCCTCTCTGGAAACACCATATATTTT. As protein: CAWTLSGNTIYF.